Each of the 10 T cell receptor beta chains below was sequenced from the same sample in a study of beta chain features in type 1 diabetes. TCRB transcripts that were expressed got sequenced, as all of the isolated RNA had been reverse transcribed. TCRdb's table, derived via immunoSEQ multiplex PCR, lists solely in-frame clones and lacks some. Of fewer than 550,000 clones in the sample, around 10% were seen once. The specimen was naive CD4+ T cells from blood. The receptors were gathered from a woman younger than 30 in good health.

The chain couples TRBV19 to TRBJ1-3, with TRBD1 identical over 9 bases. The V gene's germline CDR1 is LNHDA and CDR2 SQIVND (reference sequence). The trim removed 3 bases at V and 14 bases at J, leaving 17 bases unmatched. CDR3 length: 16 residues. CDR3 in DNA: TGTGCCAGTAGTATGGCTCTCCACAGGGGGCCGGGAAGTTTATATTTT. Protein: CASSMALHRGPGSLYF.

Only a few counts were recorded for this clone. The chain uses TRBV28 and TRBJ1-5, with D maybe TRBD1 (6 bases). There are 15 residues in the CDR3. V lost 10 bases, J lost 6 bases, and 22 bases lay in between. The V gene's germline CDR1 is MDHEN and CDR2 SYDVKM. CDR3 DNA sequence: TGTGCCACCCAGGGGTTATCGGGTGTAGGTCAGCCCCAGCATTTT. Translation: CATQGLSGVGQPQHF.

V usage is TRBV13 and J usage is TRBJ2-5; no firm D call. CDR3 length: 16 residues. The ends were cut back, 2 bases at V and 3 bases at J, with 16 bases in the middle. Germline CDR1 and CDR2: PRHDT and FYEKMQ (reference sequence). The CDR3 DNA sequence: TGTGCCAGCAGCTTATATCTTTGGTCAGAAGAAGAGACCCAGTACTTC. Residues: CASSLYLWSEEETQYF.

The J gene is TRBJ2-5, the V gene TRBV27, with D uncertain. Between the trimmed V and J ends, which lost 4 bases and 7 bases, there was a span of 13 bases. The CDR3 sequence is 13 residues long. Germline CDR1 is MNHEY and CDR2 is SMNVEV (reference sequence). CDR3 nucleotides: TGTGCCAGCAGTTACGAGGAAGTTATGACCCAGTACTTC. This codes for CASSYEEVMTQYF.

This rearrangement joins TRBV6-1 to TRBJ2-4; D might be TRBD1 or TRBD2, each matching 5 bases. The CDR3 contains 15 residues. V lost 6 bases and J lost 15, with 27 bases in between. Germline CDR1 and CDR2: MNHNS and SASEGT. Here the CDR3 reads CASRALRPDTGTRYF. The CDR3 coding sequence is TGTGCCAGCAGAGCCCTACGTCCAGATACCGGGACGCGGTACTTC.

The CDR3, as DNA: TGTGCCAGCAGCCCCCTCCGCGGGGCGGCAACCTACAATGAGCAGTTCTTC. Translated, it gives CASSPLRGAATYNEQFF. The genes are TRBV14 and TRBJ2-1; possibly TRBD2 for D (6 bases). This CDR3 spans 17 amino acids. V was pared by 4 bases and J by 2 bases, with 18 bases between. Germline V gives CDR1 SGHDN, CDR2 FVKESK.

There are a few counts of this clone. The chain combines TRBV28 with TRBJ2-2; D gene uncertain. CDR1 is MDHEN, CDR2 SYDVKM, per germline. The CDR3 sequence is 14 residues long. V was shortened by 7 bases and J by 3 bases, with 12 bases between the two germline ends. CDR3 DNA sequence: TGTGCCAGCACCCCCCTCAGGTACACCGGGGAGCTGTTTTTT. It codes for CASTPLRYTGELFF. The entire variable domain, with the rest obtained from reference TRBV28 and TRBJ2-2, is as follows: DVKVTQSSRYLVKRTGEKVFLECVQDMDHENMFWYRQDPGLGLRLIYFSYDVKMKEKGDIPEGYSVSREKKERFSLILESASTNQTSMYLCASTPLRYTGELFFGEGSRLTVL.

The chain combines TRBV7-2 with TRBJ2-7, with D perhaps TRBD1 or TRBD2 (5 bases each). V was pared by 5 bases and J by 4 bases, with 15 bases between. This CDR3 has 14 residues. Germline V gives CDR1 SGHTA, CDR2 FQGNSA. This CDR3 is CASSGPGRSYEQYF. The CDR3 nucleotides read TGTGCCAGCAGCGGACCGGGACGGTCGTACGAGCAGTACTTC. The variable domain in full, with the rest retrieved from reference TRBV7-2 and TRBJ2-7, is GAGVSQSPSNKVTEKGKDVELRCDPISGHTALYWYRQSLGQGLEFLIYFQGNSAPDKSGLPSDRFSAERTGGSVSTLTIQRTQQEDSAVYLCASSGPGRSYEQYFGPGTRLTVT.

The rearrangement joins TRBV7-2 to TRBJ2-4; tentative D call: TRBD1 (6 bases). Germline V gene data show CDR1 as SGHTA and CDR2 as FQGNSA. V was cut by 6 bases and J by 5 bases, with 11 bases left in between. CDR3 length: 13 amino acids. The CDR3 protein is CASSPDRENIQYF. Here the CDR3 DNA reads TGTGCCAGCAGTCCGGACAGAGAAAACATTCAGTACTTC. Full variable domain (rest looked up from reference TRBV7-2 and TRBJ2-4): GAGVSQSPSNKVTEKGKDVELRCDPISGHTALYWYRQSLGQGLEFLIYFQGNSAPDKSGLPSDRFSAERTGGSVSTLTIQRTQQEDSAVYLCASSPDRENIQYFGAGTRLSVL.

The V gene is TRBV25-1, the J gene TRBJ2-1; D call uncertain. V lost 0 bases and J 6 bases, leaving 12 bases between the germline ends. The length of the CDR3 is 15 residues. Germline V gene lookup returns CDR1 MGHDK and CDR2 SYGVNS. The CDR3 region is CASSEYGSSLNEQFF. The CDR3 coding sequence is TGTGCCAGCAGTGAATATGGCAGCTCTCTCAATGAGCAGTTCTTC.